The clone carrying this T cell receptor (beta chain) was observed many times. Its target is unknown. Quantitative 5'-RACE with molecular barcodes produced the TCR beta libraries. Using its own MiXCR run on the 5' RACE reads, TCRdb lists one record per CDR3 protein. The sample consists of about 460,000 distinct CDR3 sequences, about 5.4% of them appearing once. This entry comes from a study of CD8 T cells in ankylosing spondylitis. Overall study findings and caveats: The clones that were linked to disease were reported to be significantly enriched in matched synovial fluid samples from ankylosing spondylitis patients. For ankylosing spondylitis blood, a TCR beta motif of roughly 8 highly homologous variants appeared characteristic.

Germline values: CDR1 SGHRS, CDR2 YFSETQ. V was clipped by 0 bases and J by 0 bases, with 9 bases between them. There are 16 residues in the CDR3. The chain uses TRBV5-1 and TRBJ2-2; D gene ambiguous. This sequence was found in a male donor with ankylosing spondylitis. The sequenced sample was blood, either unsorted or a sorted T cell fraction (not recorded which). CDR3 DNA: TGCGCCAGCAGCTTGGGGGTCAAAGCGAACACCGGGGAGCTGTTTTTT. It encodes CASSLGVKANTGELFF.